This T cell receptor (beta chain) was recovered during a study of identical twins. On this clonotype: Its antigen is unknown.

A universal primer site was incorporated via template switching, and the cDNA contained unique molecular identifiers. TCRdb used MiXCR to reprocess the 5' RACE reads, holding one entry per CDR3 protein. The sample lists 500,000 to 600,000 distinct CDR3 sequences; less than 25% were seen once. The ends were cut back, 4 bases at V and 3 bases at J, with 15 bases in the middle. Germline CDR1 reads MNHEY; CDR2 reads SMNVEV (reference sequence). The length of the CDR3 is 15 residues. Study-level findings and limits: Conclusions were based on cross-sectional statistical analysis, without following the same donors.

This sample was shared with a second study, whose subject was T cells expressing NK-cell markers. That source adds: CD8+ T cells in over 5 donors included dominant NKG2C+ clonotypes at about 1.0-8%.

The receptor was isolated from a woman aged 18-29 years in good health. Sample: CD4+ T cells sorted from blood. The chain employs TRBV27 and TRBJ2-5; possible D gene TRBD1, 5 bases. The CDR3 bases are TGTGCCAGCAGTTCCCTGGGAAAGGGGAAAGAGACCCAGTACTTC. Encoded protein: CASSSLGKGKETQYF.